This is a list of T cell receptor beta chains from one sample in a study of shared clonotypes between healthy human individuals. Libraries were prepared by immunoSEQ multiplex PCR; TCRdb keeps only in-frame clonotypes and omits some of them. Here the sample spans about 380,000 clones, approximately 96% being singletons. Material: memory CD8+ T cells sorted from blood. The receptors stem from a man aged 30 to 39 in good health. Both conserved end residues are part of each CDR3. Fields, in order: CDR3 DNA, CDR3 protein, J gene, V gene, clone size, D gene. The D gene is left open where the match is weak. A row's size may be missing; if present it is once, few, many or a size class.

TGTGCCAGCAGCCCCTACAGGGACACTGAAGCTTTCTTT	CASSPYRDTEAFF	TRBJ1-1	TRBV5-6	NA	NA
TGTGCCAGCAGCTTGCAGCCCGGACTGAAAAGACAGGGGGCAACCTATGGCTACACCTTC	CASSLQPGLKRQGATYGYTF	TRBJ1-2	TRBV5-8	NA	TRBD1
TGTGCCAGTAGTAAAAGAGGCTGGCGGGAGGGCTGGAATGAGCAGTTCTTC	CASSKRGWREGWNEQFF	TRBJ2-1	TRBV19	NA	TRBD2
TGTGCCAGTAGCCCACAGGTTAGCAATCAGCCCCAGCATTTT	CASSPQVSNQPQHF	TRBJ1-5	TRBV19	NA	NA
TGTGCCAGCAGATCGCCAGGCCGATCTAGCGGACTCTACAATGAGCAGTTCTTC	CASRSPGRSSGLYNEQFF	TRBJ2-1	TRBV11-2	once	TRBD2
TGTGCCACCAGCAGAGATCGGGGTAGCAATCAGCCCCAGCATTTT	CATSRDRGSNQPQHF	TRBJ1-5	TRBV15	NA	NA
TGTGCCAGCAGCCTGACAGAGAATGAAAAACTGTTTTTT	CASSLTENEKLFF	TRBJ1-4	TRBV7-9	NA	NA
TGTGCCAGCAGCTTAGCTCCCAGGGGCTCTAGTGAAAAACTGTTTTTT	CASSLAPRGSSEKLFF	TRBJ1-4	TRBV7-9	NA	NA
TGCGCCAGCAGCTTGGGGGCCTACTATGGCTACACCTTC	CASSLGAYYGYTF	TRBJ1-2	TRBV5-1	NA	NA
TGTGCCAGCAGTCCCCATCCGGGGTTGCAGTTCTTC	CASSPHPGLQFF	TRBJ2-1	TRBV27	NA	NA
TGCGCCAGCAGCCCAAGAGAAGCTCTAGCCACCGGGGAGCTGTTTTTT	CASSPREALATGELFF	TRBJ2-2	TRBV4-1	NA	NA
TGTGCCAGCAGCCCTCCCGACAGGGTCTCCTATAGCAATCAGCCCCAGCATTTT	CASSPPDRVSYSNQPQHF	TRBJ1-5	TRBV2	NA	TRBD1
TGTGCCAGCAGCTTGAGAGCGTTACAAGAGACCCAGTACTTC	CASSLRALQETQYF	TRBJ2-5	TRBV5-4	NA	NA
TGCAGCGTTGAATCGGGGACAGACCACACAGATACGCAGTATTTT	CSVESGTDHTDTQYF	TRBJ2-3	TRBV29-1	NA	TRBD1
TGTGCCAGCAGCTTACCGCGGGAGGGCGAGAGGACCGGGGAGCTGTTTTTT	CASSLPREGERTGELFF	TRBJ2-2	TRBV7-9	NA	TRBD2
TGTGCCAGCAGTTATTCGGCAGGCCTGGGGTACTACGAGCAGTACTTC	CASSYSAGLGYYEQYF	TRBJ2-7	TRBV2	NA	NA